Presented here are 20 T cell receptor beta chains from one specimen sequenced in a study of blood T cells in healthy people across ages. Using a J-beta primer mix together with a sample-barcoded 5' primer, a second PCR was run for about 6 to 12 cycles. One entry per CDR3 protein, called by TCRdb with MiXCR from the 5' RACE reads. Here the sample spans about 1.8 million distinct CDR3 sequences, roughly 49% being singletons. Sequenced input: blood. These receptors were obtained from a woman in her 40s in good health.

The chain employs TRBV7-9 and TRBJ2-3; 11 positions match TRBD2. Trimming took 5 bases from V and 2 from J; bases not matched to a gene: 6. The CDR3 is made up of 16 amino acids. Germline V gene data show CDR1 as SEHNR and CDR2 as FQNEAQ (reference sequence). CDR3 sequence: CASSNILAGATDTQYF. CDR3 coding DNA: TGTGCCAGCAGCAATATACTAGCGGGGGCCACAGATACGCAGTATTTT.

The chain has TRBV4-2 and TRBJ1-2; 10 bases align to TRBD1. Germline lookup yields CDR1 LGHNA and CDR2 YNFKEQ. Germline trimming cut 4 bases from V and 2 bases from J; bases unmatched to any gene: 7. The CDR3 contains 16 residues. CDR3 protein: CASSPGDRGHNYGYTF. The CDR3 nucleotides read TGTGCCAGCAGCCCCGGCGACAGGGGGCACAACTATGGCTACACCTTC.

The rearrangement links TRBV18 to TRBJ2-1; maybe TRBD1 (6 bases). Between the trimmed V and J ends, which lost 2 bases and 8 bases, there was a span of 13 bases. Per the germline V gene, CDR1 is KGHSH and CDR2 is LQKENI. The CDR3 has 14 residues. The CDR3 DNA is TGTGCCAGCTCACCAGACGGACAGATCCATGAGCAGTTCTTC. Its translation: CASSPDGQIHEQFF.

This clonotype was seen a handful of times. The CDR3 is CASSLRQRGLDEQFF. CDR3 DNA sequence: TGTGCCAGCAGCTTAAGACAACGGGGTTTGGATGAGCAGTTCTTC. The V call is TRBV5-5, the J call TRBJ2-1; TRBD2 might be the D (5 bases). The germline gives CDR1 SGHKS, CDR2 YYEKEE (reference sequence). The CDR3 contains 15 residues. V shed 2 bases and J shed 8 bases, with 17 bases lying between them.

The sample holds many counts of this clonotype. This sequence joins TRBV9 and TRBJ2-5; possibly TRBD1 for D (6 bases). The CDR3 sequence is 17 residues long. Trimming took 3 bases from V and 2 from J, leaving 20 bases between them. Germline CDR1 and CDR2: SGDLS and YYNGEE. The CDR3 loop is CASSAFARTAVQETQYF. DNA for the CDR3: TGTGCCAGCAGCGCCTTCGCCCGGACAGCTGTTCAAGAGACCCAGTACTTC.

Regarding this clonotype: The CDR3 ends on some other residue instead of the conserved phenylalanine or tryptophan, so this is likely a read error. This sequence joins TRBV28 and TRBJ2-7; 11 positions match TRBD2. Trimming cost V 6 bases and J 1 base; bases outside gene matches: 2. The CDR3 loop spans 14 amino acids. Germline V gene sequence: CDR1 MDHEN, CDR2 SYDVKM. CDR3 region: CASRTSGVSYEQYY. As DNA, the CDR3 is TGTGCCAGCAGGACTAGCGGGGTGTCCTACGAGCAGTACTAC.

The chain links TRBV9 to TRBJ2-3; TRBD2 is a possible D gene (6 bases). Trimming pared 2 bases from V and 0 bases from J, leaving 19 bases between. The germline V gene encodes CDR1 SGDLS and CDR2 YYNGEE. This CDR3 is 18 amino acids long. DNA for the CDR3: TGTGCCAGCAGCGTGACGGGACTCGGAGGATTCAGCACAGATACGCAGTATTTT. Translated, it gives CASSVTGLGGFSTDTQYF. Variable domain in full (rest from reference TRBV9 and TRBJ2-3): DSGVTQTPKHLITATGQRVTLRCSPRSGDLSVYWYQQSLDQGLQFLIQYYNGEERAKGNILERFSAQQFPDLHSELNLSSLELGDSALYFCASSVTGLGGFSTDTQYFGPGTRLTVL.

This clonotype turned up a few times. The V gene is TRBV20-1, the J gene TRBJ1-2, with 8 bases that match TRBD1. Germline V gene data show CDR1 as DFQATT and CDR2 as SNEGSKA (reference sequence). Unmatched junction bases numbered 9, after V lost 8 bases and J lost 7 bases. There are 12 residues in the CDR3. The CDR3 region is CSPPRGPRGYTF. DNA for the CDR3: TGCAGTCCTCCCAGGGGGCCTCGTGGCTACACCTTC.

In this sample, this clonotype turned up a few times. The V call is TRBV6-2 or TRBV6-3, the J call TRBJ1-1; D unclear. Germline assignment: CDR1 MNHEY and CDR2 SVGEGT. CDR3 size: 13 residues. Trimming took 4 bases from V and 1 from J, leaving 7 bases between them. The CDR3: CASSLGWNTEAFF. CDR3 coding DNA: TGTGCCAGCAGTTTGGGGTGGAACACTGAAGCTTTCTTT.

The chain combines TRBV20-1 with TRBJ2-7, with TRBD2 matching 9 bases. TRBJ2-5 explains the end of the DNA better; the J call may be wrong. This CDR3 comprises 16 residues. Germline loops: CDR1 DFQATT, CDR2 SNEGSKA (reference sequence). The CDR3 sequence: CSARLSQAGGRRTQYF. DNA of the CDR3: TGCAGTGCTCGCCTTAGTCAGGCGGGGGGGCGGAGGACCCAGTACTTC.

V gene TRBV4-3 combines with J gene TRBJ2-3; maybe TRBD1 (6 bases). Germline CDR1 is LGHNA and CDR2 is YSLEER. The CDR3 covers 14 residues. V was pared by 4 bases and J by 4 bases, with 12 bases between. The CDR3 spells CASSRDRFSDTQYF. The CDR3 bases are TGCGCCAGCAGCCGCGACAGGTTTTCAGATACGCAGTATTTT.

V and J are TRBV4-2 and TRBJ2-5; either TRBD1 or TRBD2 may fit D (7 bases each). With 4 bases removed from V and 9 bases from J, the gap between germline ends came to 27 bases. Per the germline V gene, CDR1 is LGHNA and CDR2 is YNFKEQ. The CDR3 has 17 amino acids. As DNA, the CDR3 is TGTGCCAGCAGCCCTTCCCTCATCAGGGGGGGGCAGGCGGCCCAGTACTTC. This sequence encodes CASSPSLIRGGQAAQYF.

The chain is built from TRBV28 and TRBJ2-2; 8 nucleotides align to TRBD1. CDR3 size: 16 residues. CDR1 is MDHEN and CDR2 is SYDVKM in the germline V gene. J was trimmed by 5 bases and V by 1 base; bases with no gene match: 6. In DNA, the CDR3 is TGTGCCAGCAGTTTATTGGCGGGACAGGCGACCGGGGAGCTGTTTTTT. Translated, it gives CASSLLAGQATGELFF.

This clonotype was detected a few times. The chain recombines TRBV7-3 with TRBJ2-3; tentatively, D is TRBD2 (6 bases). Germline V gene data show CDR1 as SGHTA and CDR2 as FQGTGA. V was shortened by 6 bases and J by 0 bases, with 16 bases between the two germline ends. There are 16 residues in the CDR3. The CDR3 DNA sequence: TGTGCCAGCAGTAATCGGGGGACTTTTAGCACAGATACGCAGTATTTT. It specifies CASSNRGTFSTDTQYF.

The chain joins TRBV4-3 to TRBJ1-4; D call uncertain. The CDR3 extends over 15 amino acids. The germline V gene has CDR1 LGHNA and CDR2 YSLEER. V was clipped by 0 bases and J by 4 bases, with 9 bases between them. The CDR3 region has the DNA TGCGCCAGCAGCCAAGACCGGGCCAGTAATGAAAAACTGTTTTTT. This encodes CASSQDRASNEKLFF.

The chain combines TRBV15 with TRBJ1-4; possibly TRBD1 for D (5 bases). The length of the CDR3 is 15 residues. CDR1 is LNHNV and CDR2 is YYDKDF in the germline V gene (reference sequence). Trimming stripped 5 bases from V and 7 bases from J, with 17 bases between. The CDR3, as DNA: TGTGCCACCAGCGGGGGGAGGACCGGGGGTGAAAAACTGTTTTTT. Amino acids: CATSGGRTGGEKLFF. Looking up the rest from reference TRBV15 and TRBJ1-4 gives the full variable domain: DAMVIQNPRYQVTQFGKPVTLSCSQTLNHNVMYWYQQKSSQAPKLLFHYYDKDFNNEADTPDNFQSRRPNTSFCFLDIRSPGLGDTAMYLCATSGGRTGGEKLFFGSGTQLSVL.

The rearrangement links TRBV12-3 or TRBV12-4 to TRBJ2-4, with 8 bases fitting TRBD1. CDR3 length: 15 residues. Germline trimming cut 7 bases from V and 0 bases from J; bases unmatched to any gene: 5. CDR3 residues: CASTRQGLAKNIQYF. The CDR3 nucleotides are TGTGCCAGCACCAGACAGGGGCTAGCCAAAAACATTCAGTACTTC.

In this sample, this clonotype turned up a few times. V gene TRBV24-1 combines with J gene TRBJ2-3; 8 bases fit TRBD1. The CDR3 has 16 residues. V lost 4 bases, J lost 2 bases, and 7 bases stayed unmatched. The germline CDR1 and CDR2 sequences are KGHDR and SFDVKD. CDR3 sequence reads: CATSDRTGTLTDTQYF. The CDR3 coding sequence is TGTGCCACCAGTGACCGGACAGGGACACTCACAGATACGCAGTATTTT.

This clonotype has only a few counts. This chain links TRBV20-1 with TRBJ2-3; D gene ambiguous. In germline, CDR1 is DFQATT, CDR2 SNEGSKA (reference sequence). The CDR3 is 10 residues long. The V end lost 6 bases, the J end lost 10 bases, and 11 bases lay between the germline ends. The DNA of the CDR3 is TGCAGTGCCGACTGGTCCCCGCAGTATTTT. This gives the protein CSADWSPQYF.

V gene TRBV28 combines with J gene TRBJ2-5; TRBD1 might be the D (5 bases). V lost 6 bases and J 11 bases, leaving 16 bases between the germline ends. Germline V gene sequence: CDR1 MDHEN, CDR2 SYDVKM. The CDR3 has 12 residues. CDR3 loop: CASSQGGDRQYF. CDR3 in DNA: TGTGCCAGCAGCCAGGGCGGAGACCGACAGTACTTC.